Below, 10 T cell receptor beta chains from the same sample are listed, as sequenced in a study of cytomegalovirus exposure and HLA in healthy donors (dated 2017 in TCRdb). The method behind the library was the immunoSEQ multiplex PCR assay. A mixture of 60 forward primers for TCR Vbeta segments and 13 reverse primers for TCR Jbeta segments was used in the multiplex PCR. As stored in TCRdb, this immuneACCESS dataset retains in-frame rearrangements with V and J assigned. A fraction of the clones does not appear; measured against another copy, unresolved V genes explain less than half of the discrepancy, and the remainder lacks a known reason. The table for this sample shows fewer than 200,000 clones. The ten biggest clones cover roughly 6.7% of the sample. Sequencing was performed on PBMCs. The receptors shown here come from a young man in good health and CMV-seronegative.

The chain uses TRBV5-4 and TRBJ1-2; D is undetermined. The CDR3 runs 12 residues. V dropped 0 bases and J dropped 4 bases, with 4 bases sitting between them. The germline V gene encodes CDR1 SGHNT and CDR2 YYREEE (reference sequence). Written as DNA, the CDR3 is TGTGCCAGCAGCTTGGACAGCTATGGCTACACCTTC. Its translation: CASSLDSYGYTF.

The V call is TRBV7-9, the J call TRBJ2-5; TRBD1 is a possible D gene (6 bases). V dropped 2 bases and J dropped 2 bases, with 9 bases sitting between them. Germline V gene lookup returns CDR1 SEHNR and CDR2 FQNEAQ (reference sequence). The CDR3 is 14 residues long. Written as DNA, the CDR3 is TGTGCCAGCAGCTTAATTAGGGGGCAAGAGACCCAGTACTTC. It is translated as CASSLIRGQETQYF.

The chain combines TRBV6-4 with TRBJ2-1; TRBD2 matches 9 bases. After removal of 5 bases from V and 7 bases from J, the junction contained 6 bases not matched to a gene. This CDR3 spans 14 amino acids. Germline lookup yields CDR1 MRHNA and CDR2 SNTAGT. The CDR3 coding sequence is TGTGCCAGCAGTCCCGGGACTAGCATAAATGAGCAGTTCTTC. It codes for CASSPGTSINEQFF.

The V call is TRBV4-1, the J call TRBJ1-1; TRBD1 agrees at 10 bases. This CDR3 region has 16 residues. From germline, CDR1 is MGHRA and CDR2 YSYEKL. J was trimmed by 2 bases and V by 4 bases; bases with no gene match: 7. CDR3 in DNA: TGCGCCAGCAGCCCGTTGGGACAGGGGACTAACACTGAAGCTTTCTTT. This codes for CASSPLGQGTNTEAFF.

The chain carries TRBV30 and TRBJ2-7; a possible D gene is TRBD2 (6 bases). Germline V gives CDR1 GTSNPN, CDR2 SVGIG (reference sequence). The CDR3 has 13 amino acids. Trimming pared 6 bases from V and 3 bases from J, leaving 15 bases between. In DNA form, the CDR3 reads TGTGCCTGCTCGCGGGGTATGGTCTACGAGCAGTACTTC. Its translation is CACSRGMVYEQYF. Filled out from reference TRBV30 and TRBJ2-7, the complete variable domain reads SQTIHQWPATLVQPVGSPLSLECTVEGTSNPNLYWYRQAAGRGLQLLFYSVGIGQISSEVPQNLSASRPQDRQFILSSKKLLLSDSGFYLCACSRGMVYEQYFGPGTRLTVT.

The chain recombines TRBV23-1 with TRBJ1-5; maybe TRBD1 (6 bases). TRBV23-1 is an ORF for which the function is uncertain. This CDR3 has 16 residues. V was shortened by 3 bases and J by 4 bases, with 16 bases between the two germline ends. The DNA for the CDR3 is TGCGCCAGCAGTCACCCTCACAGGGACCCTAATCAGCCCCAGCATTTT. It encodes CASSHPHRDPNQPQHF.

The CDR3 protein is CAISESTGRQTEAFF. CDR3 DNA sequence: TGTGCCATCAGTGAGTCGACTGGTCGACAGACTGAAGCTTTCTTT. The rearrangement joins TRBV10-3 to TRBJ1-1; D possibly corresponds to TRBD1 (5 bases). V dropped 0 bases and J dropped 5 bases, with 13 bases sitting between them. CDR1 is ENHRY, CDR2 SYGVKD, per germline. The length of the CDR3 is 15 residues.

The genes are TRBV5-1 and TRBJ2-7; 10 bases are shared with TRBD2. Germline trimming cut 4 bases from V and 2 bases from J; bases unmatched to any gene: 6. There are 15 residues in the CDR3. Per germline, CDR1 SGHRS and CDR2 YFSETQ. The CDR3, as DNA: TGCGCCAGCAGCACCGGACTAGCGGATACCTACGAGCAGTACTTC. It specifies CASSTGLADTYEQYF. The whole variable domain, filled in from reference TRBV5-1 and TRBJ2-7, reads KAGVTQTPRYLIKTRGQQVTLSCSPISGHRSVSWYQQTPGQGLQFLFEYFSETQRNKGNFPGRFSGRQFSNSRSEMNVSTLELGDSALYLCASSTGLADTYEQYFGPGTRLTVT.

A note on this clone: Other DNA sequences in this sample translate to the same CDR3. CDR3 sequence (DNA): TGTGCCAGCAGCAGGGGATCGGGACAGGGGAATGAAAAACTGTTTTTT. Amino acids: CASSRGSGQGNEKLFF. The rearrangement links TRBV25-1 to TRBJ1-4; TRBD1 agrees at 10 bases. Germline V gene lookup returns CDR1 MGHDK and CDR2 SYGVNS. J lost 5 bases, V lost 6 bases, and 9 bases had no gene match. The CDR3 covers 16 residues. Together with reference TRBV25-1 and TRBJ1-4, the CDR3 gives the full variable domain: EADIYQTPRYLVIGTGKKITLECSQTMGHDKMYWYQQDPGMELHLIHYSYGVNSTEKGDLSSESTVSRIRTEHFPLTLESARPSHTSQYLCASSRGSGQGNEKLFFGSGTQLSVL.

The gene calls are TRBV27 and TRBJ1-2; TRBD1 might be the D (5 bases). CDR3 length equals 16 residues. The V and J ends lost 4 bases and 4 bases respectively, with 19 bases between them. Germline CDR1 is MNHEY and CDR2 is SMNVEV (reference sequence). The CDR3 nucleotides read TGTGCCAGCAGTTCGCACAGGACAACCTCCATCTATGGCTACACCTTC. Amino acids: CASSSHRTTSIYGYTF.